This paragraph covers one T cell receptor (beta chain) sequence. As yet, its antigen is unknown. This sample was included in a study of CD8 T cells in ankylosing spondylitis. In TCRdb, the 5' RACE reads were re-called with MiXCR into one record per CDR3 protein. Of 470,000 or so distinct CDR3 sequences listed, approximately 26% were seen once; the top ten hold about 0.89%. This CDR3 is built from 14 residues. V trimming: 0 bases; J trimming: 6 bases; junction bases outside the gene matches: 4. Germline V lookup: CDR1 SGDLS, CDR2 YYNGEE. Overall study findings and caveats: Made up of fewer than ten highly homologous variants, a TCR beta motif appeared characteristic of ankylosing spondylitis blood. Earlier work had already found some motif variants in reactive arthritis synovial fluid and blood. Within peripheral blood, clones linked to disease were CD8+ and relatively rare.

V and J are TRBV9 and TRBJ1-2; 8 bases line up with TRBD1. This receptor was obtained from a male donor with ankylosing spondylitis. The source material was blood, either unsorted or a sorted T cell fraction (not recorded which). The CDR3 bases are TGTGCCAGCAGCGTAGCCAGGGGGCAAGATGGCTACACCTTC. Protein: CASSVARGQDGYTF.